These T cell receptor beta chains were read from a single sample in a study of blood T cell repertoires in COVID-19. The table came from immunoSEQ multiplex PCR; TCRdb's copy has only in-frame clones and leaves some out. This sample has 240,000 or so clones, with more than 75% found just once. Material: peripheral blood. Receptors originate from a man at least 80 years old with acute or convalescent COVID-19. CDR3s include the opening cysteine and the closing phenylalanine or tryptophan.

CASSHPRTGTNEQFF TRBJ2-1 15 TRBV3-1/TRBV3-2
CASSEFGGANQPQHF TRBJ1-5 15 TRBV25-1
CASRGTGIDQPQHF TRBJ1-5 14 TRBV19
CASSLFRGRRTEAFF TRBJ1-1 15 TRBV7-9
CASSQGGNGRAGETQYF TRBJ2-5 17 TRBV21-1
CASSPPGLALYF TRBJ2-3 12 TRBV7-2
CSVATGPEQFF TRBJ2-1 11 TRBV29-1
CASSPGTSGRGEQFF TRBJ2-1 15 TRBV27
CASSPGQGGTGELFF TRBJ2-2 15 TRBV18
CASSLVAFRGSPDTQYF TRBJ2-3 17 TRBV13
CASSIFQGEAFF TRBJ1-1 12 TRBV19
CASSYFADRVGNQPQHF TRBJ1-5 17 TRBV6-2/TRBV6-3
CAKPGTAFFTDTQYF TRBJ2-3 15 TRBV28
CATHAGYGYTF TRBJ1-2 11 TRBV6-5
CASSSFTSGITDTQYF TRBJ2-3 16 TRBV5-1
CASRAPSGQGNEKLFF TRBJ1-4 16 TRBV19
CASSLAPQGNNQPQHF TRBJ1-5 16 TRBV5-1
CASSYESTGGNSPLHF TRBJ1-6 16 TRBV6-2/TRBV6-3
CASSPTGTGLNFTAFF TRBJ1-1 16 TRBV3-1/TRBV3-2
CASTQSGGPLDPQYF TRBJ2-5 15 TRBV5-1
CASSRDRGQPQHF TRBJ1-5 13 TRBV12-3/TRBV12-4
CASSPILADTQYF TRBJ2-3 13 TRBV11-2
CASSAGTSGRATDTQYF TRBJ2-3 17 TRBV2
CASSAQTSLEQYF TRBJ2-7 13 TRBV25-1
CASSSSYEQYF TRBJ2-7 11 TRBV5-4
CASSQGPGNNQPQHF TRBJ1-5 15 TRBV3-1/TRBV3-2
CAISRQGGTDTQYF TRBJ2-3 14 TRBV10-3
CASRDSGANVLTF TRBJ2-6 13 TRBV14
CAISQIAGVANEQFF TRBJ2-1 15 TRBV10-3
CASSSGVHEKLFF TRBJ1-4 13 TRBV12-3/TRBV12-4
CASRIRTGSYNEQFF TRBJ2-1 15 TRBV19
CASSIPGTGLRLGQHF TRBJ1-5 16 TRBV19
CASSLETGNTEAFF TRBJ1-1 14 TRBV7-9
CASSLQPGGGATEAFF TRBJ1-1 16 TRBV7-6
CASSPGLAGGSTDTQYF TRBJ2-3 17 TRBV11-2
CASRLPGTSGSYEQYF TRBJ2-7 16 TRBV28
CASSPFGGGQFF TRBJ2-1 12 TRBV18
CASSFGQGAHSPLHF TRBJ1-6 15 TRBV7-9
CASSFEAGELFF TRBJ2-2 12 TRBV5-1
CASSLRREWKYEQYF TRBJ2-7 15 TRBV5-4
CASSLDRALRGEQFF TRBJ2-1 15 TRBV7-3
CASTGYPYEQYF TRBJ2-7 12 TRBV28
CASSYSGQGNNYGYTF TRBJ1-2 16 TRBV6-5
CASSPTGPLGIPLHF TRBJ1-6 15 TRBV28
CASSFRQGASSSYEQYF TRBJ2-7 17 TRBV27
CASRLTGTDGYTF TRBJ1-2 13 TRBV12-3/TRBV12-4
CATSQRGHQHF TRBJ1-5 11 TRBV15
CASSLVPGYDNSPLHF TRBJ1-6 16 TRBV11-2
CASSLGDSFSGNTIYF TRBJ1-3 16 TRBV4-1
CATSRDNGPSYEQYF TRBJ2-7 15 TRBV15
CASSEGPWNEQFF TRBJ2-1 13 TRBV9
CASSLDRGDNGELFF TRBJ2-2 15 TRBV7-6
CASSISGFGSNQPQHF TRBJ1-5 16 TRBV19
CASSGRGQAGARTQYF TRBJ2-3 16 TRBV2
CASSLAAGGSYNEQFF TRBJ2-1 16 TRBV7-8
CASSQVPGDNQPQHF TRBJ1-5 15 TRBV3-1/TRBV3-2
CASSNSGTGRQPQHF TRBJ1-5 15 TRBV2
CASRKTGGGYGYTF TRBJ1-2 14 TRBV6-5
CASTSGQGNTDTQYF TRBJ2-3 15 TRBV9
CASSPKGRGRVEQYF TRBJ2-7 15 TRBV5-4